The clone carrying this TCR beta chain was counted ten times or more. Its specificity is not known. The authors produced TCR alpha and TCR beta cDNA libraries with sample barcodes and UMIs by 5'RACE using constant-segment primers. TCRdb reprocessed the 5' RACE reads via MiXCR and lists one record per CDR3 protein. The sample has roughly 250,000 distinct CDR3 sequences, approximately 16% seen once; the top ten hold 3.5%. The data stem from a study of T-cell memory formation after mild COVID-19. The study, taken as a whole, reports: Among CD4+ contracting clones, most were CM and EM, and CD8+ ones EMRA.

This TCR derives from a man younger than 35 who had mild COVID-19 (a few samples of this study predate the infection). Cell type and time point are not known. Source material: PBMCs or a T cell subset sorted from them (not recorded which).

DNA for the CDR3: TGTGCCAGCAGCCAAGAGGCGCGTGGGCGAGGGGGTTCACCCCTCCACTTT. Translated: CASSQEARGRGGSPLHF. This rearrangement joins TRBV4-2 to TRBJ1-6, with a tentative D call TRBD1 (6 bases). The ends were cut back, 0 bases at V and 9 bases at J, with 18 bases in the middle. The CDR3 has 17 residues. Germline CDR1 and CDR2: LGHNA and YNFKEQ.